Detailed here is one T cell receptor beta chain. Its specificity is unknown. The data belong to a study of T cell clonotyping in hematopoietic cell transplantation. The CDR3 spans 15 residues. The germline CDR1 and CDR2 sequences are SGHTA and FQGTGA. The V and J ends lost 5 bases and 5 bases, in that order; junction bases with no gene match: 9. TCRdb keeps only in-frame clones here, not all; method: immunoSEQ multiplex PCR. Of 7,000 to 8,500 clones listed, approximately 96% are singletons. Study-level results: Recipient TCR diversity dropped after transplant; expanded clonotypes rose from day 30 to 180.

This sequence joins TRBV7-3 and TRBJ1-1; 9 nucleotides align to TRBD1. The clonotype comes from a male patient aged 35-50 years who had an allogeneic stem cell transplant from a related donor, so the T cells may come from the graft donor. Some clones in this sample may be carry-over from other donors' samples. Sequenced here: PBMCs, sampled 30 days after allogeneic stem cell transplant. The DNA of the CDR3 is TGTGCCAGCAGCCTCATGGGACAGGGAGGGACTGAAGCTTTCTTT. Translation gives CASSLMGQGGTEAFF.